Listed below are T cell receptor beta chains from one sample, sequenced in a study of blood T cells in healthy people across ages. TCRdb reanalysed the 5' RACE reads using MiXCR and keeps one entry per CDR3 protein. Of around 500,000 distinct CDR3 sequences listed, less than 60% are singletons. Input material: blood. These receptor sequences come from an elderly man in good health. CDR3s include the opening cysteine and the closing phenylalanine or tryptophan. A D gene is named only where the DNA matches it firmly. A clone size is listed for some rows: how often the clone was seen (once, few, many), or a class if it is expanded.

abundance	v_gene	d_gene	j_gene	CDR3nt	CDR3aa
-	TRBV28	-	TRBJ1-4	TGTGCCAGCAGTTTATGGAACCCGGGGGCAGGGGTAATTGAAAAACTGTTTTTT	CASSLWNPGAGVIEKLFF
few	TRBV12-3/TRBV12-4	TRBD2	TRBJ2-5	TGTGCCAGCAGCCCCCGAAGCGGGGGGCCCGGCGAAGAGACCCAGTACTTC	CASSPRSGGPGEETQYF
-	TRBV5-8	-	TRBJ1-1	TGTGCCAGCAGCTTGTCCCCAGCGACTGAAGCTTTCTTT	CASSLSPATEAFF
-	TRBV7-3	-	TRBJ2-1	TGTGCCAGCAGCGAGGGGTCAGGGGAGAATGAGCAGTTCTTC	CASSEGSGENEQFF
few	TRBV29-1	TRBD1	TRBJ2-2	TGCAGTGTTGACAGGGGGGGGACCGGGGAGCTGTTTTTT	CSVDRGGTGELFF
-	TRBV4-1	TRBD2	TRBJ2-4	TGCGCCAGCAGCCAAGGAAGTAGCGGGGGGGCAGGTAACATTCAGTACTTC	CASSQGSSGGAGNIQYF
-	TRBV23-1	TRBD1	TRBJ2-1	TGCGCCAGCAGGGAGGACAGGGGGACATTCGATAACAATGAGCAGTTCTTC	CASREDRGTFDNNEQFF
-	TRBV5-4	TRBD1	TRBJ2-1	TGTGCCAGCAGCTCAGGGGGCCGGGGTTTCGATGAGCAGTTCTTC	CASSSGGRGFDEQFF
few	TRBV7-3	-	TRBJ2-3	TGTGCCAGCAGCTTAAGGATGGCAGATACGCAGTATTTT	CASSLRMADTQYF
few	TRBV20-1	TRBD1	TRBJ1-2	TGCAGTGCCCTAGAGACAGGGAACTATGGCTACACCTTC	CSALETGNYGYTF
-	TRBV6-5	TRBD1	TRBJ2-5	TGTGCCAGCAGTGAGACCGGGACAGGAGACAATGAGCAGTACTTC	CASSETGTGDNEQYF
many	TRBV7-2	-	TRBJ2-1	TGTGCCAGCAGACGCGTCCTGGAGGGTGAGCAGTTCTTC	CASRRVLEGEQFF
-	TRBV7-2	-	TRBJ2-5	TGTGCCAGCAGCTTAGTTAGGACGAGCGGAGAGACCCAGTACTTC	CASSLVRTSGETQYF
-	TRBV29-1	TRBD2	TRBJ2-7	TGCAGCGTGGCCGGACTAGCGGGAGCCTACGAGCGGTACTTC	CSVAGLAGAYERYF
many	TRBV6-1	-	TRBJ2-3	TGTGCCAGCAGGCTCGACCCCCCGGATACGCAGTATTTT	CASRLDPPDTQYF
-	TRBV10-3	-	TRBJ1-1	TGTGCCCTCCGGGACACCCTCGAAGGCACTGAAGCTTTCTTT	CALRDTLEGTEAFF
few	TRBV7-9	TRBD2	TRBJ2-3	TGTGCCAGCAGTGCACTAGCGGGCAGCACAGATACGCAGTATTTT	CASSALAGSTDTQYF
many	TRBV6-6	TRBD2	TRBJ2-3	TGTGCCAGCAGTCCTGGGACTAGGGTTCCGTATTTT	CASSPGTRVPYF
few	TRBV29-1	-	TRBJ1-1	TGCAGCGTTGTCAGGGACACGAGGACTGAAGCTTTCTTT	CSVVRDTRTEAFF
-	TRBV20-1	-	TRBJ2-1	TGCAGTGCTAGAGTCCTAGCCCTTAGGGGTGAGCAGTTCTTC	CSARVLALRGEQFF
-	TRBV16	TRBD1	TRBJ1-6	TGTGCCAGCGCTCTCCAGGGGGCATATAATTCACCCCTCCACTTT	CASALQGAYNSPLHF
-	TRBV3-1	-	TRBJ2-2	TGTGCCAGCAGCCAAGGGGGGCGTGCGAACACCGGGGAGCTGTTTTTT	CASSQGGRANTGELFF
-	TRBV29-1	-	TRBJ1-1	TGCAGCGTTGTCCTTCCCAGGGCGGGGAACACTGAAGCTTTCTTT	CSVVLPRAGNTEAFF
-	TRBV20-1	-	TRBJ2-3	TGCAGTGCTAGGCGCCTGGGAGATACGCAGTATTTT	CSARRLGDTQYF
-	TRBV29-1	-	TRBJ2-7	TGCAGCGTTGGTGTAAACTACGAGCAGTACTTC	CSVGVNYEQYF
once	TRBV20-1	-	TRBJ2-7	TGCAGCGCTAGAGATCGCGGATTGTTCTACGAGCAGTACTTC	CSARDRGLFYEQYF
few	TRBV20-1	-	TRBJ2-5	TGCAGTGCAGGGACCGCTAGGTCCCAAGAGACCCAGTACTTC	CSAGTARSQETQYF
-	TRBV20-1	-	TRBJ1-5	TGCAGTGCTAGAGAGGGTAGGGGCCCTAATCAGCCCCAGCATTTT	CSAREGRGPNQPQHF
many	TRBV12-3/TRBV12-4	-	TRBJ1-2	TGTGCCAGCAGTTTGACAGGATATGGCTACACCTTC	CASSLTGYGYTF
-	TRBV7-2	TRBD2	TRBJ2-7	TGTGCCAGCAGCTTCGGGACTATACCCTACAAGCAGTACTTC	CASSFGTIPYKQYF
-	TRBV2	TRBD1	TRBJ1-4	TGTGCCAGCGCCACCGGGACAGGGTTTGAAAAACTGTTTTTT	CASATGTGFEKLFF
-	TRBV5-1	-	TRBJ2-3	TGCGCCAGCAGCTTGGCATTCAAATCCACAGATACGCAGTATTTT	CASSLAFKSTDTQYF
-	TRBV20-1	-	TRBJ1-2	TGCAGTGCTGGGGGTGACTATGGCTACACCTTC	CSAGGDYGYTF
-	TRBV20-1	-	TRBJ2-1	TGCAGTGCTAGAGCGCAAACGGCGAGCTCCTACAATGAGCAGTTCTTC	CSARAQTASSYNEQFF
few	TRBV20-1	-	TRBJ2-3	TGCAGTGCAGAGGGGGAGGGAACACATACGCAGTATTTT	CSAEGEGTHTQYF
few	TRBV7-2	TRBD2	TRBJ2-1	TGTGCCAGCAGCCGGCTAGCGGGAGAAGGCAATGAGCAGTTCTTC	CASSRLAGEGNEQFF
few	TRBV12-3/TRBV12-4	-	TRBJ2-2	TGTGCCAGCAGAGCGAGTAGGGTCACCGGGGAGCTGTTTTTT	CASRASRVTGELFF
few	TRBV7-9	-	TRBJ2-1	TGTGCCAGCAGCGGAGACCGGGACGGATACAATGAGCAGTTCTTC	CASSGDRDGYNEQFF
-	TRBV15	TRBD2	TRBJ2-1	TGTGCCACCAGCGGTAGCGGGGCCTACAATGAGCAGTTCTTC	CATSGSGAYNEQFF
many	TRBV7-9	-	TRBJ2-7	TGTGCCAGCAGCTTAAATCCAGGGCCGGGCGAGCAGTACTTC	CASSLNPGPGEQYF
-	TRBV20-1	TRBD2	TRBJ2-2	TGCAGTGCTGCAGGACTAGCGGGAGGGCTGACCGGGGAGCTGTTTTTT	CSAAGLAGGLTGELFF
few	TRBV19	TRBD2	TRBJ2-5	TGTGCCAGTAGTCCGACTAGCGGAAGGAGAGAGACCCAGTACTTC	CASSPTSGRRETQYF
-	TRBV7-8	-	TRBJ2-5	TGTGCCAGCAGCTTAGGAAGGATTCGAGGACAAGAGACCCAGTACTTC	CASSLGRIRGQETQYF
-	TRBV7-2	-	TRBJ1-2	TGTGCCAGCAGCTCCCGGGACACCCGCTGGGGCTACACCTTC	CASSSRDTRWGYTF
few	TRBV9	TRBD2	TRBJ2-1	TGTGCCAGCAACTCAAGCGGGGTATACAATGAGCAGTTCTTC	CASNSSGVYNEQFF
many	TRBV6-5	-	TRBJ1-2	TGTGCCAGCAGTTTCAGGCCGGGGCTGTCGGGTGGCTACACCTTC	CASSFRPGLSGGYTF
many	TRBV6-5	-	TRBJ2-3	TGTGCCAGCAGTTACCGACCCCCGGGGTCAGGGGTTATAGATACGCAGTATTTT	CASSYRPPGSGVIDTQYF
-	TRBV7-3	-	TRBJ2-7	TGTGCCAGCAGCCCAACAGCCTCCTACGAGCAGTACTTC	CASSPTASYEQYF
-	TRBV7-2	-	TRBJ2-1	TGTGCCAGCAGCCCGGGGGGACAGCCCTACAATGAGCAGTTCTTC	CASSPGGQPYNEQFF
-	TRBV5-1	TRBD1	TRBJ1-1	TGCGCCAGCAGCTTGACAGGGGGTCGGACTGAAGCTTTCTTT	CASSLTGGRTEAFF
few	TRBV25-1	-	TRBJ2-3	TGTGCCAGCAGGCAGTCGAGCACAGATACGCAGTATTTT	CASRQSSTDTQYF
-	TRBV10-3	-	TRBJ2-7	TGTGCCATCAGTGAGGGCATTCTGAGCTCCTACGAGCAGTACTTC	CAISEGILSSYEQYF
-	TRBV6-5	-	TRBJ2-3	TGTGCCAGCAGTTACTCGATCGGTAGCGATACACAGTATTTT	CASSYSIGSDTQYF
few	TRBV20-1	TRBD1	TRBJ2-7	TGCAGTGCTAGAGTCGGGACAGTCAGCTACGAGCAGTACTTC	CSARVGTVSYEQYF
few	TRBV7-2	-	TRBJ1-2	TGTGCCAGCAGCCGAGTTAGGGAGGGCCCCGGCTATGGCTACACCTTC	CASSRVREGPGYGYTF